This passage covers 6 T cell receptor beta chains from one sample sequenced in a study of CD8 T cells in ankylosing spondylitis. TCRdb reanalysed the 5' RACE reads using MiXCR and keeps one entry per CDR3 protein. The sample yields 250,000 to 300,000 distinct CDR3 sequences, about 18% seen once. Sequenced: blood, either unsorted or a sorted T cell fraction (not recorded which). The receptors stem from a male donor with ankylosing spondylitis or in good health (not recorded which).

The chain employs TRBV20-1 and TRBJ2-7; D ambiguous. This CDR3 spans 16 amino acids. Trimming removed 0 bases from V and 2 bases from J, with 17 bases in between. The germline V gene encodes CDR1 DFQATT and CDR2 SNEGSKA (reference sequence). The CDR3 bases are TGCAGTGCTAGAGATCTTCCACAGAGTTCCCCCTACGAGCAGTACTTC. Residues: CSARDLPQSSPYEQYF.

The chain recombines TRBV5-4 with TRBJ2-3, with D unresolved. The ends were cut back, 3 bases at V and 4 bases at J, with 15 bases in the middle. CDR3 length: 15 residues. Germline lookup yields CDR1 SGHNT and CDR2 YYREEE (reference sequence). CDR3 sequence: CASSSRLSGPDTQYF. In DNA form, the CDR3 reads TGTGCCAGCAGCTCAAGGTTATCGGGCCCAGATACGCAGTATTTT. Supplemented by reference TRBV5-4 and TRBJ2-3, the full variable domain reads ETGVTQSPTHLIKTRGQQVTLRCSSQSGHNTVSWYQQALGQGPQFIFQYYREEENGRGNFPPRFSGLQFPNYSSELNVNALELDDSALYLCASSSRLSGPDTQYFGPGTRLTVL.

This chain uses TRBV11-2 with TRBJ2-7; maybe TRBD1 (6 bases). V was pared by 5 bases and J by 6 bases, with 14 bases between. The V gene's germline CDR1 is SGHAT and CDR2 FQNNGV. This CDR3 has 13 residues. In DNA, the CDR3 is TGTGCCAGCAGCCTGGTTCAGGGGTCCGAGCAGTACTTC. Translating it yields CASSLVQGSEQYF.

This clonotype was recorded at least ten times. This chain joins TRBV4-3 and TRBJ2-7; D ambiguous. Per the germline V gene, CDR1 is LGHNA and CDR2 is YSLEER. The V end lost 0 bases, the J end lost 2 bases, and 8 bases lay between the germline ends. The CDR3 runs 14 residues. CDR3 coding DNA: TGCGCCAGCAGCCAAGATATGGTGACCTACGAGCAGTACTTC. Translating it yields CASSQDMVTYEQYF.

Ten or more counts support this clonotype. The rearrangement links TRBV4-1 to TRBJ2-5, with TRBD2 as a possible D gene (6 bases). The CDR3 runs 14 residues. V was clipped by 5 bases and J by 1 base, with 11 bases between them. CDR1 is MGHRA, CDR2 YSYEKL, per germline. CDR3 loop: CASSLERAQETQYF. CDR3 sequence (DNA): TGCGCCAGCAGCTTGGAGCGGGCCCAAGAGACCCAGTACTTC.

This clonotype was seen at least ten times. The V call is TRBV12-3 or TRBV12-4, the J call TRBJ2-7, with 10 nucleotides matching TRBD2. The V and J ends lost 5 bases and 5 bases, in that order; junction bases with no gene match: 0. CDR3 length: 12 residues. Written as DNA, the CDR3 is TGTGCCAGCAGTGGACTAGCGGACGAGCAGTACTTC. It translates to CASSGLADEQYF.